This TCR delta chain was sequenced for a study of Vδ1+ human thymocytes. Purity of the sorted Vdelta1+ thymocytes ranged from roughly 98% to 99.6%. CDR3 length: 14 amino acids. Germline V gene sequence: CDR1 NSMFDY, CDR2 ISSIKDK. The V and J ends lost 7 bases and 7 bases respectively, with 23 bases between them. Turning to this clone: Its antigen is unknown.

The template was reverse-transcribed extracted RNA. The CDR3 regions were amplified by multiplex PCR from V-gene primers to a constant-region primer. TCRdb reran clone calling via CATT on the multiplex PCR reads. The sample includes approximately 24,000 delta-chain clones, more than 6% of them seen just once. Whole-study results and caveats: Donors shared many TRG clonotypes but few TRD clonotypes. In the thymus, TRG and TRD repertoires looked highly polyclonal with Gaussian CDR3 lengths. Thymic delta-chain repertoires held roughly 20% Vdelta2 sequences and few Vdelta3, despite high sort purity.

This chain links TRAV29/DV5 with TRDJ1, with D possibly being TRDD3 (5 bases). Sequencing was performed on Vdelta1+ gamma-delta thymocytes from the thymus. Sample subset: FACS-sorted CD3+ TCRalphabeta- TCRVdelta1+ TCRVdelta2- thymocytes. The receptor was derived from a girl less than two years old who had congenital heart surgery. The CDR3 reads CALKIYVLACKLIF. For the CDR3, the DNA is TGTGCACTTAAGATATACGTCTTGGCGTGTAAACTCATCTTT.